The 21 T cell receptor beta chains listed next were all sequenced from one sample in a study of T cells in Graves' hyperthyroidism and ophthalmopathy. TCR beta CDR3 region amplification was performed from RNA transcripts. HTBI primers were the set used in a first-round RT-PCR of the TCR CDR3. TCRdb ran MiXCR on the multiplex PCR reads and lists one entry per CDR3 protein. Here the sample spans 20,000 to 30,000 distinct CDR3 sequences, approximately 49% being singletons. The specimen sequenced was blood. Receptor source: a woman aged 40 to 49 with Graves' hyperthyroidism that later progressed to Graves' ophthalmopathy.

The DNA of the CDR3 is TGTGCCAGCAGCTTGACAGGGGGCCACGAGCAGTACTTC. As protein: CASSLTGGHEQYF. The gene calls are TRBV7-9 and TRBJ2-7, with 10 bases matching TRBD1. From germline, CDR1 is SEHNR and CDR2 FQNEAQ (reference sequence). The CDR3 consists of 13 residues. V lost 3 bases, J lost 5 bases, and 1 base stayed unmatched.

This clonotype turned up a few times. The V gene is TRBV7-8, the J gene TRBJ2-7, with 8 bases aligning to TRBD2. The CDR3 contains 14 residues. Trimming cost V 5 bases and J 3 bases; bases outside gene matches: 6. The germline V gene encodes CDR1 SGHVS and CDR2 FQNEAQ. CDR3 sequence (DNA): TGTGCCAGCAGCCCCTACGGGGGGGACTACGAGCAGTACTTC. This encodes CASSPYGGDYEQYF.

By share of the sample, this clonotype is medium-sized. The rearrangement links TRBV19 to TRBJ2-7, with D possibly TRBD2 on 5 matching bases. CDR3 length: 13 amino acids. Trimming pared 5 bases from V and 0 bases from J, leaving 8 bases between. From germline, CDR1 is LNHDA and CDR2 SQIVND (reference sequence). DNA for the CDR3: TGTGCCAGTAGTGCGGACTCCTCCTACGAGCAGTACTTC. This encodes CASSADSSYEQYF. Using reference TRBV19 and TRBJ2-7 for the parts outside the CDR3, the full variable domain is DGGITQSPKYLFRKEGQNVTLSCEQNLNHDAMYWYRQDPGQGLRLIYYSQIVNDFQKGDIAEGYSVSREKKESFPLTVTSAQKNPTAFYLCASSADSSYEQYFGPGTRLTVT.

This clonotype appeared a few times. The genes are TRBV20-1 and TRBJ2-1, with 14 positions matching TRBD2. Germline assignment: CDR1 DFQATT and CDR2 SNEGSKA (reference sequence). The CDR3 has 14 residues. V lost 6 bases, J lost 8 bases, and 6 bases stayed unmatched. The DNA of the CDR3 is TGCAGTGCCATGAGGACTAGCGGGAGGTATGAGCAGTTCTTC. Translating it yields CSAMRTSGRYEQFF.

There are many counts of this clonotype. The chain carries TRBV5-1 and TRBJ2-5; 7 nucleotides line up with TRBD1. V lost 2 bases to trimming and J lost 5 bases; unmatched junction nucleotides: 3. The length of the CDR3 is 13 residues. CDR1 and CDR2 (germline): SGHRS, YFSETQ. This chain's CDR3 is CASSLQGPETQYF. The CDR3 nucleotides read TGCGCCAGCAGCTTACAGGGGCCTGAGACCCAGTACTTC.

This clonotype was counted many times. The V gene is TRBV4-2, the J gene TRBJ2-1; 7 bases align to TRBD2. V gave up 1 base and J gave up 5 bases; unmatched junction bases: 5. The length of the CDR3 is 15 residues. Germline CDR1 is LGHNA and CDR2 is YNFKEQ. The DNA of the CDR3 is TGTGCCAGCAGCCAAGGACTAGCACCACACAATGAGCAGTTCTTC. It is translated as CASSQGLAPHNEQFF.

This clonotype was recorded at least ten times. The V and J genes are TRBV20-1 and TRBJ1-1, with TRBD1 matching 8 bases. The V gene's germline CDR1 is DFQATT and CDR2 SNEGSKA (reference sequence). V lost 6 bases, J lost 5 bases, and 8 bases stayed unmatched. This CDR3 region has 13 residues. The CDR3 sequence: CSAPGQGQTEAFF. CDR3 coding DNA: TGCAGTGCCCCTGGACAGGGCCAAACTGAAGCTTTCTTT.

This clonotype was counted many times. The gene calls are TRBV5-1 and TRBJ2-7, with 7 bases fitting TRBD1. Trimming at V came to 1 base and at J to 2 bases, leaving 3 bases not matched to a gene. CDR3 length equals 14 residues. From germline, CDR1 is SGHRS and CDR2 YFSETQ. The CDR3 bases are TGCGCCAGCAGCTTGTTAGGGGGCACCTACGAGCAGTACTTC. Protein sequence: CASSLLGGTYEQYF.

The chain links TRBV19 to TRBJ2-7, with 8 bases that match TRBD2. In germline, CDR1 is LNHDA, CDR2 SQIVND (reference sequence). This CDR3 has 15 amino acids. Unmatched junction bases numbered 11, after V lost 7 bases and J lost 3 bases. CDR3 bases: TGTGCCAGTAATAAACCTTCCGGGAGGGACTACGAGCAGTACTTC. As protein: CASNKPSGRDYEQYF. Supplemented by reference TRBV19 and TRBJ2-7, the full variable domain reads DGGITQSPKYLFRKEGQNVTLSCEQNLNHDAMYWYRQDPGQGLRLIYYSQIVNDFQKGDIAEGYSVSREKKESFPLTVTSAQKNPTAFYLCASNKPSGRDYEQYFGPGTRLTVT.

The CDR3, as DNA: TGCAGTGCTAGCGGACTAGCGGGAGGAGTAGGCTACGAGCAGTACTTC. It translates to CSASGLAGGVGYEQYF. This chain uses TRBV20-1 with TRBJ2-7; 14 positions match TRBD2. The germline gives CDR1 DFQATT, CDR2 SNEGSKA (reference sequence). V shed 3 bases, J shed 3 bases, and the junction held 7 bases outside the gene matches. The CDR3 is made up of 16 amino acids.

The chain joins TRBV7-2 to TRBJ1-2, with 7 positions matching TRBD1. The CDR3 has 13 amino acids. After removal of 5 bases from V and 3 bases from J, the junction contained 3 bases not matched to a gene. Germline V gene sequence: CDR1 SGHTA, CDR2 FQGNSA. The CDR3 nucleotides read TGTGCCAGCAGCCCCAGGGGGGACTATGGCTACACCTTC. Its translation is CASSPRGDYGYTF.

A word on this clonotype: A read error may account for a junction end that differs from germline. The J gene is TRBJ2-3, the V gene TRBV7-7; D gene uncertain. The CDR3 has 14 amino acids. Germline V gene data show CDR1 as SSHAT and CDR2 as FNYEAQ (reference sequence). CDR3 protein: CASSLVSGSYEQYF. The CDR3 DNA is TGTGCTAGCAGCTTAGTATCCGGCAGCTATGAGCAGTATTTT.

This clonotype is medium-sized by share. CDR3 protein: CSVRQGGTDTQYF. In DNA, the CDR3 is TGCAGCGTTAGACAGGGGGGGACAGATACGCAGTATTTT. The V and J genes are TRBV29-1 and TRBJ2-3, with 9 bases that match TRBD1. CDR3 length: 13 amino acids. Germline V gives CDR1 SQVTM, CDR2 ANQGSEA. The junction had 3 bases not matched to a gene; V was cut back by 5 bases and J by 3 bases.

This chain joins TRBV20-1 and TRBJ2-5; 7 bases fit TRBD2. The V gene's germline CDR1 is DFQATT and CDR2 SNEGSKA (reference sequence). With V trimmed by 5 bases and J by 2 bases, 5 bases remained unmatched. CDR3 length equals 13 residues. CDR3 loop: CSAPTSVQETQYF. In nucleotides, the CDR3 is TGCAGTGCTCCAACTAGCGTTCAAGAGACCCAGTACTTC.

This clonotype was found many times. This chain uses TRBV20-1 with TRBJ2-3; 12 bases line up with TRBD2. Germline V gives CDR1 DFQATT, CDR2 SNEGSKA (reference sequence). CDR3 size: 15 residues. V dropped 1 base and J dropped 4; count of bases not matched to a gene: 3. In nucleotides, the CDR3 is TGCAGTGCTAGAGGACTAGCGGGAGATTCAGATACGCAGTATTTT. Residues: CSARGLAGDSDTQYF.

The rearrangement joins TRBV20-1 to TRBJ1-2, with a weak D call TRBD1 (5 bases). Per the germline V gene, CDR1 is DFQATT and CDR2 is SNEGSKA (reference sequence). V was pared by 6 bases and J by 1 base, with 9 bases between. This CDR3 spans 12 amino acids. This chain's CDR3 is CSAETDNYGYTF. CDR3 DNA sequence: TGCAGTGCCGAGACAGATAACTATGGCTACACCTTC.

Note on this clonotype: A much larger clone lies one base from this, so it may be a read error. The chain has TRBV28 and TRBJ2-7; the match to TRBD1 covers 9 bases. This CDR3 has 15 residues. The J segment lost 5 bases and the V segment lost 2 bases, leaving 7 bases of the junction unmatched. Germline loops: CDR1 MDHEN, CDR2 SYDVKM. CDR3 bases: TGTGCCAGCAGTTTAGGGGACAGGGTGGACCACGAGCAGTACTTC. Translation gives CASSLGDRVDHEQYF.

As for this clonotype: This sequence may be a read error, since a much larger clone differs from it by one base. The chain combines TRBV24-1 with TRBJ2-1; 9 bases match TRBD2. With 7 bases clipped from V and 10 bases from J, the junction kept 10 bases outside the gene matches. Per the germline V gene, CDR1 is KGHDR and CDR2 is SFDVKD. This CDR3 contains 14 residues. The CDR3 loop is CATSVSSGVKEQFF. The CDR3 region has the DNA TGTGCCACCAGCGTTTCTAGCGGGGTAAAAGAGCAGTTCTTC.

The V gene is TRBV5-1, the J gene TRBJ2-7; TRBD2 agrees at 8 bases. Germline CDR1 is SGHRS and CDR2 is YFSETQ. The CDR3 has 14 residues. V lost 4 bases and J lost 2; bases outside the gene matches: 5. The CDR3 DNA follows: TGCGCCAGCAGCCGTGTAGCGGGAACCTACGAGCAGTACTTC. This encodes CASSRVAGTYEQYF.

This clonotype was counted between two and nine times. The CDR3: CASSDGRNYGYTF. Written as DNA, the CDR3 is TGTGCCAGCTCGGACGGGAGGAATTATGGCTACACCTTC. V usage is TRBV2 and J usage is TRBJ1-2; D is undetermined. CDR1 SNHLY and CDR2 FYNNEI come from the germline V gene. The V gene lost 8 bases and the J gene lost 5 bases, with 15 bases spanning the gap. CDR3 length equals 13 residues.

V is TRBV5-1 and J is TRBJ2-3, with 11 positions matching TRBD2. V shed 4 bases and J 1 base; nucleotides not matched to a gene: 2. The CDR3 loop spans 15 amino acids. The germline CDR1 and CDR2 sequences are SGHRS and YFSETQ. CDR3 residues: CASSTSGSRTDTQYF. For the CDR3, the DNA is TGCGCCAGCAGCACTAGCGGGAGTCGCACAGATACGCAGTATTTT.